This TCR beta chain appears in the sequencing data of a study of blood T cell repertoires in COVID-19. Study in general: Sites in the United States, Italy and Spain provided acute and convalescent COVID-19 samples.

TCRdb keeps only in-frame clones here, not all; method: immunoSEQ multiplex PCR. Of 210,000 or so clones in the sample, around four fifths are singletons; the top ten hold 4.5% to 6%. In this sample, this clone turned up a few times. The V segment lost 6 bases and the J segment 4 bases; nucleotides outside the gene matches: 4. Germline CDR1 and CDR2: ENHRY and SYGVKD. The CDR3 runs to 13 residues. V gene TRBV10-3 combines with J gene TRBJ1-1; the match to TRBD1 covers 8 bases. Sequenced material: peripheral blood. The clonotype originates from a woman between 65 and 79 years old with active or convalescent COVID-19. CDR3 bases: TGTGCCATCAGCGAGACAGGGGCCACTGAAGCTTTCTTT. The encoded protein is CAISETGATEAFF.